Listed below are T cell receptor beta chains from one sample, sequenced in a study of blood T cell repertoires in COVID-19. Profiled with immunoSEQ multiplex PCR; TCRdb holds only in-frame clones, not every one. Of 150,000 to 200,000 clones in the sample, 70% to 90% were seen once. Sequenced material: peripheral blood. The receptors shown here come from a man aged 55 to 69 with active or convalescent COVID-19. CDR3s include the opening cysteine and the closing phenylalanine or tryptophan. A D gene is named only where the DNA matches it firmly. Clone size appears in some rows only: once, few, many, or a class for an expanded clone.

TRBJ1-2 | TRBV25-1 | - | - | CASSEPGSSGGYTF | TGTGCCAGCAGTGAACCGGGGTCCAGTGGAGGCTACACCTTC
TRBJ2-1 | TRBV24-1 | - | TRBD1 | CATSDSATGDYNEQFF | TGTGCCACCAGTGATTCCGCGACAGGGGACTACAATGAGCAGTTCTTC
TRBJ1-1 | TRBV11-2 | - | - | CASSGEANTEAFF | TGTGCCAGCAGTGGAGAGGCGAACACTGAAGCTTTCTTT
TRBJ2-7 | TRBV6-6 | once | TRBD2 | CASSYSGGGDYEQYF | TGTGCCAGCAGTTACTCCGGCGGGGGGGACTACGAGCAGTACTTC
TRBJ2-1 | TRBV9 | - | TRBD2 | CASSSSGGDEQFF | TGTGCCAGCAGTTCTAGCGGGGGCGATGAGCAGTTCTTC
TRBJ1-2 | TRBV29-1 | - | - | CSVVKGENGYTF | TGCAGCGTTGTTAAGGGGGAGAATGGCTACACCTTC
TRBJ2-2 | TRBV7-9 | - | - | CASSFRRGNTGELFF | TGTGCCAGCAGCTTTCGTAGGGGAAACACCGGGGAGCTGTTTTTT
TRBJ1-1 | TRBV12-3/TRBV12-4 | - | - | CASSFALARGAFF | TGTGCCAGCAGTTTCGCCTTGGCCAGGGGAGCTTTCTTT
TRBJ1-1 | TRBV10-2 | - | - | CASNTRGDTEAFF | TGCGCCAGCAATACCCGGGGGGACACTGAAGCTTTCTTT
TRBJ1-3 | TRBV6-6 | - | TRBD1 | CASSYPGQAAGNTIYF | TGTGCCAGCAGTTACCCGGGACAGGCGGCGGGAAACACCATATATTTT